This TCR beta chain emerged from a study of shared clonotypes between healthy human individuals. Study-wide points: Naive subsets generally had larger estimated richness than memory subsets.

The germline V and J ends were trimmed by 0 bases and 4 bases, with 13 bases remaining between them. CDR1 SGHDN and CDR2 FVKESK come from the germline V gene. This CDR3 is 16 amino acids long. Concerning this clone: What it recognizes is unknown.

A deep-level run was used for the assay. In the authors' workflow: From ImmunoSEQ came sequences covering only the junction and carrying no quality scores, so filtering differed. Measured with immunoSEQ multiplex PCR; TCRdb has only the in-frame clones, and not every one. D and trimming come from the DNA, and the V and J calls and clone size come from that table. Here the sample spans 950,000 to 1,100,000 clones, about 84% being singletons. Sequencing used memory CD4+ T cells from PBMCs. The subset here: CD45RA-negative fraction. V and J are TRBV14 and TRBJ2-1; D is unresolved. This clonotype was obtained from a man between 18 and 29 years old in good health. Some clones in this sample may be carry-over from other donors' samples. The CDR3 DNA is TGTGCCAGCAGCCAAGATATGGGGTCCCGTTACAATGAGCAGTTCTTC. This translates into CASSQDMGSRYNEQFF.